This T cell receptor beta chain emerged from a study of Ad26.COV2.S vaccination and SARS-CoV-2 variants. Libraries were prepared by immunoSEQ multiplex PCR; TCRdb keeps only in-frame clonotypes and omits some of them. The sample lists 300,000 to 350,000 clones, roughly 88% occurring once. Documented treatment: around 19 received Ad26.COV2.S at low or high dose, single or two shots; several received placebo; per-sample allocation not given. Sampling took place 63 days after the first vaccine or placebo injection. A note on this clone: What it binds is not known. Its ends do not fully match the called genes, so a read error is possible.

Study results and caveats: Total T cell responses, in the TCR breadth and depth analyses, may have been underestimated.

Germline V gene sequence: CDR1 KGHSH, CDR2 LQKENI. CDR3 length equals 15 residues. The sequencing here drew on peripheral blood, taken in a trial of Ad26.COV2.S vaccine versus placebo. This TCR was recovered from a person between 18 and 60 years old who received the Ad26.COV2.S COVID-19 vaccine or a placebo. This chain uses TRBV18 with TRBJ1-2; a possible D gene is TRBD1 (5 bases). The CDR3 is CASSPQGLGNDGYTF. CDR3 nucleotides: TGTGCCAGCTCACCACAGGGGTTGGGTAACGATGGCTACACCTTC. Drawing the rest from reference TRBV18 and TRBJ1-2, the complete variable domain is NAGVMQNPRHLVRRRGQEARLRCSPMKGHSHVYWYRQLPEEGLKFMVYLQKENIIDESGMPKERFSAEFPKEGPSILRIQQVVRGDSAAYFCASSPQGLGNDGYTFGSGTRLTVV.